This T cell receptor (beta chain) stems from a study of T cells in Graves' hyperthyroidism and ophthalmopathy. Amplified TCR beta CDR3 regions came from RNA transcripts. The TCR CDR3 first-round RT-PCR relied on the HTBI primer set. TCRdb reprocessed the multiplex PCR reads with MiXCR, giving one entry per CDR3 protein. The table shows 500,000 or so distinct CDR3 sequences, with about 16% occurring only once. At least ten counts were recorded for this clonotype. Its target is unknown. Study-wide results and caveats: Clonotypes that were expanded in thyroid above 0.001 mostly appeared in blood too.

V was pared by 5 bases and J by 5 bases, with 12 bases of the junction left unmatched. Germline CDR1 and CDR2: SNHLY and FYNNEI. The CDR3 sequence is 18 residues long. The clonotype was recovered from a woman in her twenties or thirties with Graves' ophthalmopathy. The chain recombines TRBV2 with TRBJ2-1; 13 nucleotides line up with TRBD2. Material: blood. The DNA of the CDR3 is TGTGCCAGCAGTCTAGGATGGACTAGCGGGAGAGTAGACAATGAGCAGTTCTTC. The encoded protein is CASSLGWTSGRVDNEQFF.